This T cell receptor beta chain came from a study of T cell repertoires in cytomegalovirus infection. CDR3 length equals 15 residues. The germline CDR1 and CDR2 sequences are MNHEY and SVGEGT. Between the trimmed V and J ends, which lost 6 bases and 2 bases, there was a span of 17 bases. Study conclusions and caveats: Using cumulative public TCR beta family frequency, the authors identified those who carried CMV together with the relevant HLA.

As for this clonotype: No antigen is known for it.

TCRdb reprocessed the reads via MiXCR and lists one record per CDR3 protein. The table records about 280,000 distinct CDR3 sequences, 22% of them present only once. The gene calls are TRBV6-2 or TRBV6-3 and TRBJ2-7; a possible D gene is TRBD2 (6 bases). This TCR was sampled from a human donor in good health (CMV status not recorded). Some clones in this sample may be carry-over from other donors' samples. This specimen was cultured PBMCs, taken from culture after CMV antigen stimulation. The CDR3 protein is CASSALAHGPYEQYV. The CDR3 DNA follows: TGTGCCAGCAGCGCGCTAGCGCACGGACCCTACGAGCAGTACGTC.